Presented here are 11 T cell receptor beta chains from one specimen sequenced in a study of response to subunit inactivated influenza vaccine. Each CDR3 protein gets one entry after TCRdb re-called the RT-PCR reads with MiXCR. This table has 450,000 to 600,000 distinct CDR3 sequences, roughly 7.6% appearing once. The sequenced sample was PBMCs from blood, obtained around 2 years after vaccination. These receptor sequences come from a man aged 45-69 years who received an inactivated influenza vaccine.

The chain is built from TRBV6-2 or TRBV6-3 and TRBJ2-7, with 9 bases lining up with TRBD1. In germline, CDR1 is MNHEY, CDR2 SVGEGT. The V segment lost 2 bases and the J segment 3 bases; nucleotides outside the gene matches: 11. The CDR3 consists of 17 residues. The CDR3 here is CASSYPITGTGFYEQYF. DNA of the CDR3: TGTGCCAGCAGTTACCCCATCACCGGGACAGGGTTCTACGAGCAGTACTTC.

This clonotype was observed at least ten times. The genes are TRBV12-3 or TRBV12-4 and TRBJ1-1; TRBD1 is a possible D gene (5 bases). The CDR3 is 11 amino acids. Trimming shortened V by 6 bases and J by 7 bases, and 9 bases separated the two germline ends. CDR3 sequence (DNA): TGTGCCAGCAGGTCCGACAGTGAAGCTTTCTTT. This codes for CASRSDSEAFF.

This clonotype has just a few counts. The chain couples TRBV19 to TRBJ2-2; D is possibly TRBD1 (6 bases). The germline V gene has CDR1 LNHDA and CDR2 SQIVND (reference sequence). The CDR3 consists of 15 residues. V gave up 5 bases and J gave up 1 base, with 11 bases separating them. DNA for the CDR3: TGTGCCAGTAGTCCCGGGACAAAGAACACCGGGGAGCTGTTTTTT. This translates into CASSPGTKNTGELFF.

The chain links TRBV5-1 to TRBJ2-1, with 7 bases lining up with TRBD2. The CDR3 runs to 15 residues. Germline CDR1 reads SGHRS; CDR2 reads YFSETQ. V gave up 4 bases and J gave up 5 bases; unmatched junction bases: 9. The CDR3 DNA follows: TGCGCCAGCAGCCCCGGCTCGGGAGGCCACAATGAGCAGTTCTTC. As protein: CASSPGSGGHNEQFF.

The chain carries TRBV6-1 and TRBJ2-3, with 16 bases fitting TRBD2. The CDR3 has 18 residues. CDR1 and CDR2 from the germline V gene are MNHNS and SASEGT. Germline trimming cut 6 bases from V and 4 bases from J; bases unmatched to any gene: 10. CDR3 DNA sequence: TGTGCCAGCAGCCACTGGGGGACTAGCGGGAGGGCGGCAGATACGCAGTATTTT. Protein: CASSHWGTSGRAADTQYF.

In DNA, the CDR3 is TGCGCCAGCAGCGCAGGGGCTGGGGCCAACGTCCTGACTTTC. Its translation is CASSAGAGANVLTF. This sequence joins TRBV5-1 and TRBJ2-6; weak D call: TRBD1 (6 bases). V lost 4 bases and J 2 bases, leaving 7 bases between the germline ends. The CDR3 totals 14 residues. Germline CDR1 is SGHRS and CDR2 is YFSETQ.

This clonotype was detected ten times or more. The CDR3 DNA follows: TGCGCCAGCAGCCTACTACAGGGAAGAGTCACTGAAGCTTTCTTT. Its translation: CASSLLQGRVTEAFF. The V gene is TRBV5-1, the J gene TRBJ1-1; D is possibly TRBD1 (6 bases). V was clipped by 4 bases and J by 4 bases, with 17 bases between them. The germline gives CDR1 SGHRS, CDR2 YFSETQ. The CDR3 has 15 residues. Full variable domain (rest looked up from reference TRBV5-1 and TRBJ1-1): KAGVTQTPRYLIKTRGQQVTLSCSPISGHRSVSWYQQTPGQGLQFLFEYFSETQRNKGNFPGRFSGRQFSNSRSEMNVSTLELGDSALYLCASSLLQGRVTEAFFGQGTRLTVV.

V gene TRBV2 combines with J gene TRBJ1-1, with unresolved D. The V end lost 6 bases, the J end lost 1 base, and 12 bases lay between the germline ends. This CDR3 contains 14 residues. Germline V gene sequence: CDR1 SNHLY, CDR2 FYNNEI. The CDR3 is CASRATNQNTEAFF. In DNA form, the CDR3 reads TGTGCCAGCAGAGCGACAAACCAGAACACTGAAGCTTTCTTT.

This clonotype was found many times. CDR3 in DNA: TGCGCCAGCAGCTCTGAAGCGGGGGGGCAAACGCAGTATTTT. This sequence encodes CASSSEAGGQTQYF. The chain uses TRBV5-1 and TRBJ2-3; 10 bases are shared with TRBD2. This CDR3 region has 14 residues. V lost 3 bases, J lost 9 bases, and 7 bases stayed unmatched. Germline V gene lookup returns CDR1 SGHRS and CDR2 YFSETQ.

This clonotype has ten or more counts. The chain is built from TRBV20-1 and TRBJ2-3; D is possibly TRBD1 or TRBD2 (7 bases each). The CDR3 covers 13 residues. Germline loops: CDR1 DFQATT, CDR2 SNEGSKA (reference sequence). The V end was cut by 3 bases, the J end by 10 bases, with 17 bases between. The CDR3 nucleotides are TGCAGTGCTAGCCTGGGGGGGACAGTGGCGCAGTATTTT. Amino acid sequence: CSASLGGTVAQYF.

The CDR3 is CSAPDRPYNEQFF. As DNA, the CDR3 is TGCAGTGCTCCTGACAGACCATACAATGAGCAGTTCTTC. This chain links TRBV20-1 with TRBJ2-1, with D possibly matching TRBD1 (5 bases). V lost 5 bases, J lost 4 bases, and 12 bases lay in between. CDR1 is DFQATT and CDR2 is SNEGSKA in the germline V gene (reference sequence). The CDR3 extends over 13 amino acids.